A single sample is the source of the 23 T cell receptor beta chains below, sequenced in a study of memory CD4+ T cells and cytomegalovirus serostatus. Clones were sequenced by immunoSEQ multiplex PCR, and TCRdb holds only the in-frame ones, with some missing. The sample includes some 66,000 clones, about 75% seen only once; the top ten take under 6%. Single viable CD3+CD4+CD8-CD45RO+ cells were sorted as the memory CD4+ T cells. The sample comprised memory CD4+ T cells from blood. Receptors originate from an adult in good health and CMV-seropositive.

The CDR3 is CASSLAGQLYGYTF. CDR3 in DNA: TGTGCCAGCAGCTTAGCGGGACAGCTATATGGCTACACCTTC. The chain combines TRBV7-9 with TRBJ1-2; 7 bases align to TRBD1. Germline V gene sequence: CDR1 SEHNR, CDR2 FQNEAQ (reference sequence). V gave up 0 bases and J gave up 5 bases; unmatched junction bases: 3. CDR3 length: 14 residues.

This chain joins TRBV6-1 and TRBJ1-6; D is unclear. The ends were cut back, 4 bases at V and 3 bases at J, with 10 bases in the middle. Germline CDR1 and CDR2: MNHNS and SASEGT. The CDR3 loop spans 15 amino acids. This CDR3 reads CASSVRSNYNSPLHF. The CDR3 region has the DNA TGTGCCAGCAGTGTTCGTTCAAACTATAATTCACCCCTCCACTTT.

Note on this clone: One end of the junction fails to match germline, which may point to a read error. The CDR3 DNA follows: TGTGCCAGCAGCTTAGAAGGAACAGAAAGTTTCTTC. Its translation: CASSLEGTESFF. V and J are TRBV7-8 and TRBJ2-7; D gene uncertain. The CDR3 consists of 12 residues. Germline lookup yields CDR1 SGHVS and CDR2 FQNEAQ.

This clone was found once. The CDR3 DNA reads TGTGCCAGCAGCTTCGGACAGTACTACGAGCAGTACTTC. Translated, it gives CASSFGQYYEQYF. The chain employs TRBV7-9 and TRBJ2-7; TRBD1 is a possible D gene (6 bases). The germline V and J ends were trimmed by 3 bases and 3 bases, with 9 bases remaining between them. Germline CDR1 is SEHNR and CDR2 is FQNEAQ (reference sequence). This CDR3 contains 13 residues. The variable domain in full, with the rest retrieved from reference TRBV7-9 and TRBJ2-7, is DTGVSQNPRHKITKRGQNVTFRCDPISEHNRLYWYRQTLGQGPEFLTYFQNEAQLEKSRLLSDRFSAERPKGSFSTLEIQRTEQGDSAMYLCASSFGQYYEQYFGPGTRLTVT.

Here the CDR3 DNA reads TGCGCCAGCAGCTTAGGAGGGGGCTCAGGAAGTGAAAAACTGTTTTTT. Translating it yields CASSLGGGSGSEKLFF. This chain uses TRBV5-1 with TRBJ1-4; 7 bases map to TRBD1. J gave up 7 bases and V 2 bases, and 11 bases lay outside the gene matches. The CDR3 covers 16 residues. The germline CDR1 and CDR2 sequences are SGHRS and YFSETQ.

This sequence joins TRBV7-2 and TRBJ1-1, with D maybe TRBD1 (6 bases). This CDR3 is built from 17 residues. From germline, CDR1 is SGHTA and CDR2 FQGNSA. The ends were cut back, 4 bases at V and 1 base at J, with 19 bases in the middle. CDR3 coding DNA: TGTGCCAGCAGCTCGCCCCTACAGGGCCCAAGGAACACTGAAGCTTTCTTT. It translates to CASSSPLQGPRNTEAFF.

This clone was seen a handful of times. The gene calls are TRBV7-9 and TRBJ2-1, with 15 positions matching TRBD2. V trimming: 3 bases; J trimming: 7 bases; junction bases outside the gene matches: 7. The CDR3 spans 17 residues. Per the germline V gene, CDR1 is SEHNR and CDR2 is FQNEAQ (reference sequence). The CDR3 loop reads CASSFLLGLAGGNEQFF. In DNA form, the CDR3 reads TGTGCCAGCAGCTTTCTTCTAGGACTAGCGGGAGGGAATGAGCAGTTCTTC.

V usage is TRBV10-3 and J usage is TRBJ1-1; D is possibly TRBD1 (6 bases). Germline V gene data show CDR1 as ENHRY and CDR2 as SYGVKD. V dropped 4 bases and J dropped 3 bases, with 15 bases sitting between them. The CDR3 is made up of 15 amino acids. The CDR3 bases are TGTGCCATCAGTGGACTAGAGGGGGTGCACACTGAAGCTTTCTTT. Protein sequence: CAISGLEGVHTEAFF.

This clone was counted between two and nine times. This sequence joins TRBV4-1 and TRBJ1-2; perhaps TRBD1 as D (5 bases). The germline V gene has CDR1 MGHRA and CDR2 YSYEKL. V lost 0 bases, J lost 8 bases, and 10 bases lay in between. CDR3 length: 13 residues. The CDR3, as DNA: TGCGCCAGCAGCCAAGATTGGCAGGGAGGCTACACCTTC. Amino acid sequence: CASSQDWQGGYTF.

The V call is TRBV5-4, the J call TRBJ2-7; D remains unclear. CDR1 is SGHNT, CDR2 YYREEE, per germline (reference sequence). This CDR3 spans 13 amino acids. Trimming shortened V by 2 bases and J by 1 base, and 7 bases separated the two germline ends. The CDR3 nucleotides read TGTGCCAGCAGCTTTTCCGGGTCCTACGAGCAGTACTTC. Its protein is CASSFSGSYEQYF.

The gene calls are TRBV5-1 and TRBJ1-1; D is undetermined. Germline-derived CDR1 and CDR2 are SGHRS and YFSETQ. The CDR3 spans 14 residues. V lost 0 bases, J lost 1 base, and 7 bases lay in between. CDR3 bases: TGCGCCAGCAGCTTGGGGAGTTCGAACACTGAAGCTTTCTTT. Encoded protein: CASSLGSSNTEAFF. Combining the CDR3 with reference TRBV5-1 and TRBJ1-1 gives the whole variable domain KAGVTQTPRYLIKTRGQQVTLSCSPISGHRSVSWYQQTPGQGLQFLFEYFSETQRNKGNFPGRFSGRQFSNSRSEMNVSTLELGDSALYLCASSLGSSNTEAFFGQGTRLTVV.

CDR3 sequence: CASSEAELRNTEAFF. CDR3 in DNA: TGTGCCAGCAGTGAAGCGGAGCTACGGAACACTGAAGCTTTCTTT. The J gene is TRBJ1-1, the V gene TRBV2; D remains ambiguous. CDR1 and CDR2 from the germline V gene are SNHLY and FYNNEI. Trimming removed 0 bases at V and 1 base at J, with 9 bases between. The CDR3 covers 15 residues.

The gene calls are TRBV28 and TRBJ2-7; weak D call: TRBD2 (6 bases). This CDR3 has 15 residues. The V gene lost 5 bases and the J gene lost 1 base, with 15 bases spanning the gap. Germline V gene lookup returns CDR1 MDHEN and CDR2 SYDVKM. This chain's CDR3 is CASSKEGKLSYEQYF. The CDR3 nucleotides are TGTGCCAGCAGTAAGGAGGGGAAACTTTCCTACGAGCAGTACTTC.

J is TRBJ1-1 and V is TRBV7-9; 8 nucleotides align to TRBD1. Germline values: CDR1 SEHNR, CDR2 FQNEAQ (reference sequence). The CDR3 length is 13 residues. The V gene end was trimmed by 5 bases and the J gene end by 11 bases; junction bases not matched to a gene: 10. In DNA form, the CDR3 reads TGTGCCAGCAGCGCCGGACAGGGCCGGAACGCTTTCTTT. Translation: CASSAGQGRNAFF.

This chain links TRBV19 with TRBJ1-1; possibly TRBD1 for D (6 bases). The CDR3 consists of 13 residues. V dropped 8 bases and J dropped 5 bases, with 15 bases sitting between them. Germline assignment: CDR1 LNHDA and CDR2 SQIVND (reference sequence). The CDR3 loop reads CASVLPGVTEAFF. The CDR3 nucleotides are TGTGCCAGTGTCCTGCCAGGGGTTACTGAAGCTTTCTTT.

This clone occurred once. V and J are TRBV6-1 and TRBJ2-3; D gene unclear. The CDR3 has 14 residues. The germline V and J ends were trimmed by 0 bases and 5 bases, with 9 bases remaining between them. The germline CDR1 and CDR2 sequences are MNHNS and SASEGT. The CDR3 protein is CASSEALVGDTQYF. In nucleotides, the CDR3 is TGTGCCAGCAGTGAAGCTCTGGTCGGAGATACGCAGTATTTT.

This sequence joins TRBV19 and TRBJ1-4, with 10 bases fitting TRBD1. This CDR3 contains 15 residues. Losses at the gene ends were 5 bases for V and 5 bases for J; bases not matched to a gene: 5. CDR1 and CDR2 (germline): LNHDA, SQIVND (reference sequence). In DNA form, the CDR3 reads TGTGCCAGTAGTCCGCCGGGACAGGGGAATGAAAAACTGTTTTTT. It is translated as CASSPPGQGNEKLFF.

This chain uses TRBV28 with TRBJ2-7; 9 nucleotides align to TRBD2. CDR1 is MDHEN and CDR2 is SYDVKM in the germline V gene. The J segment lost 2 bases and the V segment lost 6 bases, leaving 5 bases of the junction unmatched. This CDR3 is 14 amino acids long. CDR3 region: CASRAGTSTYEQYF. CDR3 nucleotides: TGTGCCAGCAGAGCCGGGACTAGCACCTACGAGCAGTACTTC.

The chain employs TRBV27 and TRBJ1-2; D is ambiguous. This CDR3 is 14 amino acids long. V lost 8 bases and J lost 8, with 21 bases in between. Germline-derived CDR1 and CDR2 are MNHEY and SMNVEV (reference sequence). The CDR3 loop is CASGSNGPGRGYTF. CDR3 bases: TGTGCCAGCGGATCCAACGGGCCTGGGAGAGGCTACACCTTC.

The rearrangement uses TRBV19 and TRBJ2-1; the D call may be TRBD1 or TRBD2 (6 bases each). Germline V CDR1 and CDR2: LNHDA, SQIVND (reference sequence). The CDR3 has 15 residues. The V end lost 6 bases, the J end lost 6 bases, and 18 bases lay between the germline ends. The CDR3 coding sequence is TGTGCCAGTAGGGGTCGTCGGGGGCGCGCCAATGAGCAGTTCTTC. Residues: CASRGRRGRANEQFF.

The V call is TRBV7-2, the J call TRBJ1-2; D uncertain. V lost 1 base and J 8 bases, leaving 14 bases between the germline ends. This CDR3 is built from 14 residues. The germline gives CDR1 SGHTA, CDR2 FQGNSA. CDR3 loop: CASSLVAGVRGYTF. The CDR3 DNA is TGTGCCAGCAGCTTAGTTGCTGGGGTCCGCGGCTACACCTTC. Complete variable domain (other parts from reference TRBV7-2 and TRBJ1-2): GAGVSQSPSNKVTEKGKDVELRCDPISGHTALYWYRQSLGQGLEFLIYFQGNSAPDKSGLPSDRFSAERTGGSVSTLTIQRTQQEDSAVYLCASSLVAGVRGYTFGSGTRLTVV.

The V gene is TRBV28, the J gene TRBJ2-7, with a possible D match to TRBD1 (6 bases). Germline-derived CDR1 and CDR2 are MDHEN and SYDVKM. This CDR3 is built from 16 residues. Deletions cut 5 bases from V and 3 bases from J, with 20 bases between. The CDR3 bases are TGTGCCAGCAGTGCGGTCTCGGCAGGGGCCCACTACGAGCAGTACTTC. Translation gives CASSAVSAGAHYEQYF.

The DNA of the CDR3 is TGTGCCAGCAGCTTAGGCAGGGAGGACTATGGCTACACCTTC. This encodes CASSLGREDYGYTF. This rearrangement joins TRBV7-2 to TRBJ1-2, with D possibly TRBD1 on 5 matching bases. CDR3 length equals 14 residues. The V gene lost 1 base and the J gene lost 3 bases, with 9 bases spanning the gap. Germline CDR1 is SGHTA and CDR2 is FQGNSA.